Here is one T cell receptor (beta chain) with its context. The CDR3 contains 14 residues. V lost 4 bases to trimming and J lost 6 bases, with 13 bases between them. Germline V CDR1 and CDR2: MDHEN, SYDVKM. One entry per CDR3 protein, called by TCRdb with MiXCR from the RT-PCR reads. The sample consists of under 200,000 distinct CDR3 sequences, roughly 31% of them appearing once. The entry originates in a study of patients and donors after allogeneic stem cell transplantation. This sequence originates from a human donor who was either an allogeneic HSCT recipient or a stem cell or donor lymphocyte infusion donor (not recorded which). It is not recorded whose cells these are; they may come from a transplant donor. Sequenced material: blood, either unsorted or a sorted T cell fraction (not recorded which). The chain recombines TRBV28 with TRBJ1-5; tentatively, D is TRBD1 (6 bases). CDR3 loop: CASSSLWGAQPQHF. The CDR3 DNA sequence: TGTGCCAGCAGTTCCTTGTGGGGGGCTCAGCCCCAGCATTTT.